The rows below give T cell receptor beta chains drawn from one sample of a study of blood T cell repertoires in COVID-19. Produced via immunoSEQ multiplex PCR; TCRdb's table is partial and in-frame only. Of 150,000 to 200,000 clones in the sample, 87% are singletons; the top ten hold under 6%. The sample consisted of peripheral blood. The receptors were sampled from a human donor in a cohort sampled during active COVID-19. Each CDR3 is given with its conserved first and last residue.

j_call | cdr3_length | v_call | cdr3_aa
TRBJ1-4 | 14 | TRBV6-5 | CASSREWANEKLFF
TRBJ1-5 | 16 | TRBV19 | CASSIDGTDLGGPQHF
TRBJ1-2 | 13 | TRBV28 | CASTEQGFYGYTF
TRBJ2-4 | 19 | TRBV2 | CASSSAGTGMSWGKNIQYF
TRBJ2-1 | 19 | TRBV7-9 | CASSSRLAGGPSSYNEQFF
TRBJ1-5 | 15 | TRBV25-1 | CASSDTGGYNQPQHF
TRBJ2-7 | 15 | TRBV7-2 | CASSLEGTGRYEQYF
TRBJ2-7 | 15 | TRBV19 | CASSPTTSGAKEQYF
TRBJ2-7 | 14 | TRBV19 | CASSTGGSSYEQYF
TRBJ1-1 | 16 | TRBV2 | CASSESTGSFNTEAFF
TRBJ2-7 | 13 | TRBV6-5 | CASRLGTLGEQYF
TRBJ2-7 | 14 | TRBV21-1 | CASSKFRSSYEQYF
TRBJ1-2 | 13 | TRBV6-1 | CASSEGRAYGYTF
TRBJ1-2 | 14 | TRBV7-2 | CASSPQGPLNGYTF
TRBJ2-5 | 14 | TRBV5-1 | CASSLAGNQETQYF
TRBJ2-3 | 17 | TRBV9 | CASSDTGLAGGPDTQYF
TRBJ2-7 | 15 | TRBV6-6 | CASSYSPGLANEQYF
TRBJ1-6 | 16 | TRBV9 | CASSVSRSSYNSPLHF
TRBJ1-1 | 15 | TRBV15 | CATSRDRGGNTEAFF
TRBJ1-2 | 14 | TRBV11-3 | CASSAPDRHYGYTF
TRBJ2-5 | 16 | TRBV15 | CATSRDSPGGGETQYF
TRBJ1-2 | 20 | TRBV28 | CASSDWDRTLEARGGYGYTF
TRBJ1-1 | 13 | TRBV21-1 | CASTPNSGTEAFF
TRBJ1-4 | 15 | TRBV7-9 | CASSYGTTKNEKLFF
TRBJ2-3 | 17 | TRBV18 | CASSPLGAGVGTDTQYF
TRBJ2-5 | 15 | TRBV6-6 | CASSYAGGKGETQYF
TRBJ1-2 | 15 | TRBV19 | CASSTQVPANYGYTF
TRBJ2-7 | 14 | TRBV28 | CASSLDSFYYEQYF
TRBJ1-3 | 15 | TRBV5-4 | CASSSPHGSGNTIYF
TRBJ1-6 | 13 | TRBV30 | CAWSSSGGSPLHF
TRBJ2-4 | 15 | TRBV6-5 | CASRGLSDAKNIQYF
TRBJ1-5 | 14 | TRBV19 | CASSLGTLDQPQHF
TRBJ2-1 | 14 | TRBV19 | CASSNGQGRNEQFF
TRBJ2-7 | 13 | TRBV27 | CASSLSGAYEQYF
TRBJ2-7 | 17 | TRBV6-4 | CANRGPLAGGRVNEQYF
TRBJ2-1 | 15 | TRBV11-2 | CASSQTGTRYNEQFF
TRBJ1-5 | 15 | TRBV28 | CASSTSDRRGSPQHF
TRBJ2-6 | 14 | TRBV24-1 | CATSGIAGANVLTF
TRBJ2-3 | 14 | TRBV10-3 | CAITGDSATDTQYF
TRBJ1-5 | 13 | TRBV6-4 | CASSDPDIQPQHF
TRBJ1-6 | 13 | TRBV19 | CASSGTGNSPLHF
TRBJ1-5 | 15 | TRBV5-8 | CASSLFRRANQPQHF
TRBJ2-6 | 23 | TRBV21-1 | CASRKTPNPTGLWHASGANVLTF
TRBJ2-7 | 15 | TRBV27 | CASSLTGTGAYEQYF
TRBJ1-2 | 12 | TRBV3-1/TRBV3-2 | CASSRRSYGYTF
TRBJ2-5 | 15 | TRBV7-9 | CASSISGRLQETQYF
TRBJ2-7 | 12 | TRBV3-1/TRBV3-2 | CASSQRSDEQYF
TRBJ2-3 | 17 | TRBV5-4 | CASSAGLAGGPSDTQYF
TRBJ2-2 | 15 | TRBV6-6 | CASSPSGSRAGELFF
TRBJ2-2 | 15 | TRBV2 | CASSRGGANTGELFF
TRBJ2-7 | 15 | TRBV27 | CASRTAGGFSYEQYF